The 20 T cell receptor beta chains listed next were all sequenced from one sample in a study of blood T cells in healthy people across ages. It was with a sample-barcoded 5' primer and a J-beta primer mix that a second PCR of roughly 7 to 12 cycles was run. TCRdb processed the 5' RACE reads anew with MiXCR; each CDR3 protein has one entry. The top ten clones hold 51% of a sample with a few hundred thousand distinct CDR3 sequences, about 49% of them seen once. Material for sequencing was blood. All receptors come from a man aged 60-69 years in good health.

In regard to this clonotype: Being one base from a much bigger clone, this may be a read error. The rearrangement links TRBV5-1 to TRBJ1-4; 11 nucleotides agree with TRBD1. Germline CDR1 and CDR2: SGHRS and YFSETQ. The CDR3 contains 14 residues. The J segment lost 7 bases and the V segment lost 9 bases, leaving 8 bases of the junction unmatched. The CDR3 nucleotides read TGCGCCAACTCCCCCGGGACAGGGGGTGAAAAACTGTTTTTT. Encoded protein: CANSPGTGGEKLFF.

In its sample, this clonotype was seen a few times. The V gene is TRBV7-2, the J gene TRBJ2-5, with 8 positions matching TRBD2. This CDR3 spans 14 amino acids. The germline CDR1 and CDR2 sequences are SGHTA and FQGNSA. Unmatched junction bases numbered 1, after V lost 3 bases and J lost 1 base. CDR3 coding DNA: TGTGCCAGCAGCTTTAGCGGGATCCAAGAGACCCAGTACTTC. Protein product: CASSFSGIQETQYF.

As for this clonotype: Being one base from a much bigger clone, this may be a read error. This chain connects TRBV28 to TRBJ2-7; 8 bases agree with TRBD2. Germline lookup yields CDR1 MDHEN and CDR2 SYDVKM. The V gene end was trimmed by 11 bases and the J gene end by 6 bases; junction bases not matched to a gene: 21. The CDR3 length is 16 residues. CDR3 protein: CAAQEAGGIRLGEQYF. CDR3 DNA sequence: TGTGCCGCCCAGGAGGCGGGAGGCATCAGATTGGGCGAGCAGTACTTC.

At least ten counts were recorded for this clonotype. The chain combines TRBV3-1 with TRBJ1-2; TRBD1 aligns across 7 bases. CDR1 is LGHDT, CDR2 YNNKEL, per germline (reference sequence). The CDR3 has 15 amino acids. With 3 bases clipped from V and 8 bases from J, the junction kept 12 bases outside the gene matches. In DNA, the CDR3 is TGTGCCAGCAGCCACTCCTCCTCGACAGGGCGAGGCTACACCTTC. This codes for CASSHSSSTGRGYTF.

This clonotype turned up a few times. V gene TRBV13 combines with J gene TRBJ2-7; TRBD1 matches at 9 bases. CDR1 is PRHDT, CDR2 FYEKMQ, per germline (reference sequence). CDR3 size: 14 residues. Losses at the gene ends were 5 bases for V and 2 bases for J; bases not matched to a gene: 4. DNA for the CDR3: TGTGCCAGCAGCGTACAGGGGGCGGCCTACGAGCAGTACTTC. Amino acids: CASSVQGAAYEQYF.

The J gene is TRBJ2-1, the V gene TRBV11-1, with a tentative D call TRBD1 (5 bases). The DNA end favors TRBJ2-7, so the J call may be wrong. The CDR3 spans 14 residues. The germline CDR1 and CDR2 sequences are SGHAT and FQDESV (reference sequence). The CDR3 protein is CASSFSLGSGEQYF. The DNA for the CDR3 is TGTGCCAGCAGCTTTAGTTTGGGCTCAGGGGAGCAGTACTTC.

The genes are TRBV27 and TRBJ1-2, with 8 bases that match TRBD1. This CDR3 has 18 amino acids. In germline, CDR1 is MNHEY, CDR2 SMNVEV (reference sequence). Trimming took 7 bases from V and 5 from J; bases not matched to a gene: 21. The CDR3 DNA reads as TGTGCCAGCAAGGGCGAAATAGGAAGGCAGGGGGCTAGTTATGGCTACACCTTC. Protein sequence: CASKGEIGRQGASYGYTF.

The chain employs TRBV29-1 and TRBJ1-2, with 8 bases identical to TRBD1. The V segment lost 6 bases and the J segment 8 bases; nucleotides outside the gene matches: 5. The CDR3 contains 11 residues. Per germline, CDR1 SQVTM and CDR2 ANQGSEA. This chain's CDR3 is CSVEQGDGYTF. In nucleotides, the CDR3 is TGCAGCGTCGAACAGGGGGACGGCTACACCTTC.

V usage is TRBV3-1 and J usage is TRBJ2-3; perhaps TRBD2 as D (6 bases). The CDR3 runs to 18 residues. Germline lookup yields CDR1 LGHDT and CDR2 YNNKEL (reference sequence). The V end lost 1 base, the J end lost 0 bases, and 17 bases lay between the germline ends. The CDR3 DNA is TGTGCCAGCAGCCAAGCGGGTGGGGGGAATCCTAGCACAGATACGCAGTATTTT. It translates to CASSQAGGGNPSTDTQYF.

This clonotype was counted at least ten times. Relative to the germline gene, one junction end is altered; a read error may explain this. V is TRBV20-1 and J is TRBJ2-7; 10 positions match TRBD2. This CDR3 is 12 amino acids long. The germline V gene encodes CDR1 DFQATT and CDR2 SNEGSKA (reference sequence). The CDR3 DNA reads as TGCAGTGCGAGAGCGGGAGGGGGCGAGCAGTACTTC. Translated: CSARAGGGEQYF.

V and J are TRBV15 and TRBJ2-1; 11 nucleotides align to TRBD2. Germline CDR1 is LNHNV and CDR2 is YYDKDF (reference sequence). The J segment lost 6 bases and the V segment lost 3 bases, leaving 7 bases of the junction unmatched. This CDR3 is 16 amino acids long. As DNA, the CDR3 is TGTGCCACCAGCAGGATACTAGCGGGAGCGGGCAATGAGCAGTTCTTC. Translation gives CATSRILAGAGNEQFF.

This clonotype was seen a handful of times. This chain connects TRBV29-1 to TRBJ1-1, with D hard to call. In germline, CDR1 is SQVTM, CDR2 ANQGSEA. Trimming cost V 4 bases and J 3 bases, with 15 bases left between them. The CDR3 is 14 residues long. The CDR3 sequence: CSVVTGGLDTEAFF. The CDR3 DNA sequence: TGCAGCGTTGTAACGGGAGGGTTGGACACTGAAGCTTTCTTT.

The chain joins TRBV20-1 to TRBJ2-3; D is possibly TRBD1 or TRBD2 (5 bases each). V was pared by 3 bases and J by 5 bases, with 33 bases between. The CDR3 extends over 20 amino acids. Germline V CDR1 and CDR2: DFQATT, SNEGSKA (reference sequence). The CDR3 reads CSASFADLRLGGGDLDTQYF. The CDR3 bases are TGCAGTGCTAGCTTTGCAGACCTAAGACTTGGCGGTGGGGACCTAGATACGCAGTATTTT.

Comment on this clonotype: A read error may be the cause here, since a much bigger clone is one base away. This chain links TRBV6-5 with TRBJ2-7, with 7 bases aligning to TRBD1. The CDR3 has 16 residues. With V trimmed by 0 bases and J by 2 bases, 7 bases remained unmatched. CDR1 is MNHEY, CDR2 SVGAGI, per germline. The CDR3 reads CASSYSPRTGPYEQYF. In DNA form, the CDR3 reads TGTGCCAGCAGTTACTCCCCCAGGACAGGCCCCTACGAGCAGTACTTC.

This chain uses TRBV10-1 with TRBJ1-2; possibly TRBD1 for D (5 bases). The V gene's germline CDR1 is WNHNN and CDR2 SYGVQD (reference sequence). The CDR3 runs 13 residues. V lost 0 bases to trimming and J lost 8 bases, with 10 bases between them. As DNA, the CDR3 is TGCGCCAGCAGTGAGTCGGGGGGACTGGGCTACACCTTC. Translating gives CASSESGGLGYTF.

With regard to this clonotype: A much larger clone lies one base from this, so it may be a read error. This chain joins TRBV20-1 and TRBJ2-5; D not certain. The length of the CDR3 is 13 residues. The V gene lost 3 bases and the J gene lost 1 base, with 9 bases spanning the gap. Germline CDR1 reads DFQATT; CDR2 reads SNEGSKA (reference sequence). CDR3 region: CSASRQSQETQYF. In DNA, the CDR3 is TGCAGTGCTAGCCGGCAATCCCAAGAGACCCAGTACTTC.

V and J are TRBV6-2 or TRBV6-3 and TRBJ1-1; D unclear. The germline CDR1 and CDR2 sequences are MNHEY and SVGEGT. The CDR3 consists of 12 residues. Trimming pared 2 bases from V and 5 bases from J, leaving 6 bases between. The CDR3, as DNA: TGTGCCAGCAGTTACACAGTTACTGAAGCTTTCTTT. This encodes CASSYTVTEAFF.

This clonotype showed up just a few times. V gene TRBV27 combines with J gene TRBJ2-3; 8 nucleotides agree with TRBD2. J gave up 4 bases and V 3 bases, and 12 bases lay outside the gene matches. CDR1 MNHEY and CDR2 SMNVEV come from the germline V gene (reference sequence). This CDR3 comprises 17 residues. This CDR3 reads CASSFRVGGRPPDTQYF. The CDR3 nucleotides read TGTGCCAGCAGTTTTCGGGTCGGCGGGAGGCCCCCAGATACGCAGTATTTT.

CDR3 in DNA: TGCAGTGCTAGATCTAGCGCGAGCTCCTACAATGAGCAGTTCTTC. Its translation is CSARSSASSYNEQFF. This chain joins TRBV20-1 and TRBJ2-1; D might be TRBD2 (6 bases). CDR3 length: 15 amino acids. V was trimmed by 2 bases and J by 0 bases, leaving 11 bases between them. Germline V gene data show CDR1 as DFQATT and CDR2 as SNEGSKA (reference sequence).

The sample holds a few counts of this clonotype. The chain has TRBV3-1 and TRBJ2-3; a possible D gene is TRBD2 (6 bases). Per the germline V gene, CDR1 is LGHDT and CDR2 is YNNKEL (reference sequence). The CDR3 contains 16 residues. Between the trimmed V and J ends, which lost 1 base and 3 bases, there was a span of 14 bases. CDR3: CASSQGSRRGTDTQYF. CDR3 nucleotides: TGTGCCAGCAGCCAAGGATCCCGACGGGGGACAGATACGCAGTATTTT.